One sample yielded the 26 T cell receptor beta chains listed below, sequenced in a study of T-cell reconstitution after alpha-beta-depleted transplantation in children. Unique molecular identifiers were incorporated during preparation of the TCRbeta library. MiXCR, applied by TCRdb to the PCR reads, yields one record per CDR3 protein. The sample contains a few hundred thousand distinct CDR3 sequences, around 17% of which appear only once. The sequences come from PBMCs from the stem cell graft donor, collected from the stem cell graft. The receptor source for this set is a human donor who donated a stem cell graft to a child with acute lymphoblastic leukemia.

The sample holds a few counts of this clonotype. The chain couples TRBV6-5 to TRBJ1-5, with unresolved D. CDR3 length: 15 residues. Deletions cut 0 bases from V and 3 bases from J, with 9 bases between. Germline CDR1 reads MNHEY; CDR2 reads SVGAGI. The CDR3 reads CASSYSSAVNQPQHF. CDR3 sequence (DNA): TGTGCCAGCAGTTACTCGAGCGCGGTCAATCAGCCCCAGCATTTT.

V gene TRBV11-1 combines with J gene TRBJ2-3, with TRBD2 identical over 12 bases. The CDR3 has 19 residues. Germline CDR1 and CDR2: SGHAT and FQDESV (reference sequence). The V segment lost 2 bases and the J segment 2 bases; nucleotides outside the gene matches: 11. The CDR3 sequence is CASSLLVTSGRPSTDTQYF. CDR3 DNA: TGTGCCAGCAGCTTATTAGTGACTAGCGGGAGACCTTCCACAGATACGCAGTATTTT. The variable domain in full, with the rest retrieved from reference TRBV11-1 and TRBJ2-3, is EAEVAQSPRYKITEKSQAVAFWCDPISGHATLYWYRQILGQGPELLVQFQDESVVDDSQLPKDRFSAERLKGVDSTLKIQPAELGDSAMYLCASSLLVTSGRPSTDTQYFGPGTRLTVL.

The rearrangement links TRBV4-2 to TRBJ2-7; TRBD2 agrees at 11 bases. Unmatched junction bases numbered 10, after V lost 4 bases and J lost 5 bases. The CDR3 has 16 residues. The germline V gene encodes CDR1 LGHNA and CDR2 YNFKEQ. The CDR3 DNA is TGTGCCAGCAGCCGCTCGGGACTAGCGGAGACCCACGAGCAGTACTTC. Amino acid sequence: CASSRSGLAETHEQYF.

The chain uses TRBV5-1 and TRBJ1-5; the match to TRBD1 covers 9 bases. The V gene's germline CDR1 is SGHRS and CDR2 YFSETQ. After removal of 4 bases from V and 4 bases from J, the junction contained 9 bases not matched to a gene. The CDR3 runs to 16 residues. CDR3 sequence: CASSPTGQGRNQPQHF. The CDR3 DNA reads as TGCGCCAGCAGCCCAACGGGACAGGGACGGAATCAGCCCCAGCATTTT.

This clonotype showed up just a few times. The genes are TRBV7-3 and TRBJ2-7, with TRBD2 matching 12 bases. The CDR3 extends over 15 amino acids. Trimming took 6 bases from V and 1 from J; bases not matched to a gene: 4. The germline V gene has CDR1 SGHTA and CDR2 FQGTGA. The CDR3 coding sequence is TGTGCCAGCAGGCAAGGACTAGCGGGATCCTACGAGCAGTACTTC. This sequence encodes CASRQGLAGSYEQYF.

The genes are TRBV29-1 and TRBJ1-1, with 8 bases aligning to TRBD1. CDR1 is SQVTM, CDR2 ANQGSEA, per germline. The CDR3 has 13 residues. J lost 5 bases, V lost 7 bases, and 9 bases had no gene match. The chain's CDR3 is CSGSTGERTEAFF. The CDR3 nucleotides read TGCAGCGGGTCGACAGGGGAACGGACTGAAGCTTTCTTT. Variable domain in full (rest from reference TRBV29-1 and TRBJ1-1): SAVISQKPSRDICQRGTSLTIQCQVDSQVTMMFWYRQQPGQSLTLIATANQGSEATYESGFVIDKFPISRPNLTFSTLTVSNMSPEDSSIYLCSGSTGERTEAFFGQGTRLTVV.

Comments on this clonotype: No conserved phenylalanine or tryptophan ends this CDR3, so it is likely a read error. The chain carries TRBV20-1 and TRBJ2-7, with TRBD2 matching 7 bases. The length of the CDR3 is 13 residues. The germline gives CDR1 DFQATT, CDR2 SNEGSKA (reference sequence). The ends lost 1 base at V and 4 bases at J; junction bases unmatched: 4. The CDR3 DNA reads TGCAGTGCTAGAGGTTCGCGGGAGTACGAGCAGTACTTG. Residues: CSARGSREYEQYL.

This clonotype has a handful of counts. This chain connects TRBV29-1 to TRBJ2-1; 9 bases align to TRBD2. The junction had 5 bases not matched to a gene; V was cut back by 1 base and J by 7 bases. Germline assignment: CDR1 SQVTM and CDR2 ANQGSEA. This CDR3 has 14 residues. The CDR3 is CSVEGGGGWNEQFF. CDR3 coding DNA: TGCAGCGTTGAAGGCGGGGGGGGATGGAATGAGCAGTTCTTC.

The V and J genes are TRBV5-1 and TRBJ2-1; 16 bases fit TRBD2. V gave up 2 bases and J gave up 3 bases; unmatched junction bases: 14. CDR1 and CDR2 from the germline V gene are SGHRS and YFSETQ. This CDR3 contains 21 residues. Here the CDR3 DNA reads TGCGCCAGCAGCTTACCTTCCTCCGGGACTAGCGGGAGGGTGATCTACAATGAGCAGTTCTTC. The encoded protein is CASSLPSSGTSGRVIYNEQFF. Full variable domain (outside the CDR3, taken from reference TRBV5-1 and TRBJ2-1): KAGVTQTPRYLIKTRGQQVTLSCSPISGHRSVSWYQQTPGQGLQFLFEYFSETQRNKGNFPGRFSGRQFSNSRSEMNVSTLELGDSALYLCASSLPSSGTSGRVIYNEQFFGPGTRLTVL.

The chain is built from TRBV12-3 or TRBV12-4 and TRBJ2-7; TRBD2 aligns across 7 bases. The CDR3 is 15 residues long. With 3 bases clipped from V and 5 bases from J, the junction kept 10 bases outside the gene matches. CDR3: CASSFWLAVPHEQYF. As DNA, the CDR3 is TGTGCCAGCAGTTTTTGGCTAGCGGTCCCCCACGAGCAGTACTTC.

This chain links TRBV12-3 or TRBV12-4 with TRBJ1-2; no definite D call. V was shortened by 7 bases and J by 4 bases, with 10 bases between the two germline ends. The CDR3 totals 12 residues. CDR3 region: CASKKALYGYTF. CDR3 in DNA: TGTGCCAGCAAAAAGGCCCTCTATGGCTACACCTTC.

This clonotype was picked up one time. The V call is TRBV5-1, the J call TRBJ2-3, with TRBD2 identical over 12 bases. The CDR3 is made up of 17 amino acids. Germline values: CDR1 SGHRS, CDR2 YFSETQ. Trimming cost V 0 bases and J 5 bases; bases outside gene matches: 7. The CDR3 region has the DNA TGCGCCAGCAGCTTGGTACCGGGACTAGCGGGTATAGATACGCAGTATTTT. Residues: CASSLVPGLAGIDTQYF.

A few counts support this clonotype. The chain carries TRBV15 and TRBJ2-5; D call uncertain. V was trimmed by 3 bases and J by 2 bases, leaving 7 bases between them. Germline-derived CDR1 and CDR2 are LNHNV and YYDKDF (reference sequence). The CDR3 spans 13 residues. CDR3 nucleotide sequence: TGTGCCACCAGCAGGAAGTTTCAAGAGACCCAGTACTTC. Protein sequence: CATSRKFQETQYF.

This clonotype has just a few counts. CDR3 loop: CASSPTDATGELFF. The CDR3 DNA follows: TGTGCCAGCAGTCCGACAGATGCCACCGGGGAGCTGTTTTTT. The V gene is TRBV6-1, the J gene TRBJ2-2; tentative D call: TRBD1 (5 bases). The V gene lost 5 bases and the J gene lost 4 bases, with 11 bases spanning the gap. The V gene's germline CDR1 is MNHNS and CDR2 SASEGT. This CDR3 contains 14 residues.

The chain uses TRBV20-1 and TRBJ2-7; weak D call: TRBD1 (5 bases). V lost 0 bases and J 0 bases, leaving 9 bases between the germline ends. In germline, CDR1 is DFQATT, CDR2 SNEGSKA (reference sequence). The CDR3 spans 14 residues. The CDR3, as DNA: TGCAGTGCTAGAGATCAGGGCTACTCCTACGAGCAGTACTTC. Amino acids: CSARDQGYSYEQYF.

The rearrangement joins TRBV20-1 to TRBJ2-1; 11 bases fit TRBD2. V shed 4 bases, J shed 6 bases, and the junction held 8 bases outside the gene matches. The CDR3 contains 15 residues. Looked up from germline, CDR1 is DFQATT and CDR2 is SNEGSKA (reference sequence). CDR3: CSAIGQGLAVNEQFF. As DNA, the CDR3 is TGCAGTGCTATCGGACAGGGACTAGCGGTCAATGAGCAGTTCTTC.

The chain has TRBV5-1 and TRBJ2-1; 8 bases match TRBD2. In germline, CDR1 is SGHRS, CDR2 YFSETQ. The ends lost 6 bases at V and 5 bases at J; junction bases unmatched: 7. The CDR3 is made up of 14 amino acids. CDR3 coding DNA: TGCGCCAGCAAAGCGGGACTAGTTGACAATGAGCAGTTCTTC. This translates into CASKAGLVDNEQFF.

This clonotype was recorded a few times. The rearrangement uses TRBV29-1 and TRBJ2-2, with D uncertain. V gave up 6 bases and J gave up 2 bases, with 13 bases separating them. Germline V gene lookup returns CDR1 SQVTM and CDR2 ANQGSEA. The CDR3 extends over 14 amino acids. CDR3 protein: CSVGTVGNTGELFF. The CDR3 DNA reads TGCAGCGTCGGAACGGTGGGAAACACCGGGGAGCTGTTTTTT.

This clonotype was seen a handful of times. This chain uses TRBV27 with TRBJ2-7; TRBD1 might be the D (6 bases). Trimming took 3 bases from V and 7 from J, leaving 16 bases between them. Germline CDR1 reads MNHEY; CDR2 reads SMNVEV (reference sequence). CDR3 length: 14 residues. The CDR3, as DNA: TGTGCCAGCAGTTTCCTCGCAGGGGCTAAGGAGCAGTACTTC. It yields the protein CASSFLAGAKEQYF.

Notes on this clonotype: This sequence may be a read error, since a much larger clone differs from it by one base. CDR3: CTAQGTYYEQYF. The CDR3 bases are TGCACCGCTCAGGGTACTTACTACGAGCAGTACTTC. This chain uses TRBV29-1 with TRBJ2-7; D is perhaps TRBD1 (5 bases). Germline CDR1 and CDR2: SQVTM and ANQGSEA. There are 12 residues in the CDR3.

The chain recombines TRBV10-2 with TRBJ1-6; 7 nucleotides agree with TRBD1. The germline V gene encodes CDR1 WSHSY and CDR2 SAAADI. The CDR3 extends over 15 amino acids. The V and J ends lost 8 bases and 0 bases, in that order; junction bases with no gene match: 4. The CDR3 loop is CASLDRSSYNSPLHF. CDR3 sequence (DNA): TGCGCCAGCCTGGACAGGAGCTCCTATAATTCACCCCTCCACTTT.

The chain recombines TRBV5-1 with TRBJ1-6; 8 positions agree with TRBD1. The V segment lost 0 bases and the J segment 2 bases; nucleotides outside the gene matches: 4. CDR3 length equals 17 residues. Germline values: CDR1 SGHRS, CDR2 YFSETQ. CDR3 sequence: CASSLVSTGAYNSPLHF. For the CDR3, the DNA is TGCGCCAGCAGCTTGGTCTCGACAGGGGCCTATAATTCACCCCTCCACTTT.

V and J are TRBV11-2 and TRBJ2-1; D is unresolved. This CDR3 is built from 17 residues. Germline CDR1 is SGHAT and CDR2 is FQNNGV. Trimming shortened V by 2 bases and J by 6 bases, and 20 bases separated the two germline ends. The CDR3 loop is CASSLNYFGLSANEQFF. CDR3 in DNA: TGTGCCAGCAGCTTAAATTATTTCGGCCTCTCAGCCAATGAGCAGTTCTTC. Variable domain in full (rest from reference TRBV11-2 and TRBJ2-1): EAGVAQSPRYKIIEKRQSVAFWCNPISGHATLYWYQQILGQGPKLLIQFQNNGVVDDSQLPKDRFSAERLKGVDSTLKIQPAKLEDSAVYLCASSLNYFGLSANEQFFGPGTRLTVL.

The chain combines TRBV15 with TRBJ2-1; D not certain. Germline values: CDR1 LNHNV, CDR2 YYDKDF (reference sequence). The CDR3 sequence is 12 residues long. V was clipped by 11 bases and J by 5 bases, with 13 bases between them. CDR3 in DNA: TGTGCCTCTTCCGAGATGGACAATGAGCAGTTCTTC. As protein: CASSEMDNEQFF. Variable domain in full (rest from reference TRBV15 and TRBJ2-1): DAMVIQNPRYQVTQFGKPVTLSCSQTLNHNVMYWYQQKSSQAPKLLFHYYDKDFNNEADTPDNFQSRRPNTSFCFLDIRSPGLGDTAMYLCASSEMDNEQFFGPGTRLTVL.

J is TRBJ2-2 and V is TRBV20-1; 8 nucleotides agree with TRBD2. The V and J ends lost 8 bases and 2 bases, in that order; junction bases with no gene match: 7. The CDR3 contains 14 residues. Per the germline V gene, CDR1 is DFQATT and CDR2 is SNEGSKA (reference sequence). CDR3 region: CSSHSGSNTGELFF. The CDR3 DNA follows: TGCAGTTCCCACAGCGGGAGTAACACCGGGGAGCTGTTTTTT.

This CDR3 is CSARDHRAVQEKLFF. CDR3 coding DNA: TGCAGTGCTAGAGATCACAGGGCAGTCCAGGAAAAACTGTTTTTT. The chain is built from TRBV20-1 and TRBJ1-4; a possible D gene is TRBD1 (6 bases). CDR1 and CDR2 from the germline V gene are DFQATT and SNEGSKA (reference sequence). V gave up 0 bases and J gave up 8 bases, with 16 bases separating them. The length of the CDR3 is 15 residues.